A single sample is the source of the 10 T cell receptor beta chains below, sequenced in a study of blood T cells in healthy people across ages. The second PCR ran roughly 6 to 11 cycles with a sample-barcoded 5' primer and J-beta primers. TCRdb re-derived calls from the 5' RACE reads in MiXCR, one entry per CDR3 protein. Here the sample spans some 1,800,000 distinct CDR3 sequences, around 42% being singletons. The specimen sequenced was blood. All receptors derive from a human donor in good health.

This clonotype has a handful of counts. The chain couples TRBV20-1 to TRBJ1-2; D gene uncertain. The CDR3 consists of 14 residues. Looked up from germline, CDR1 is DFQATT and CDR2 is SNEGSKA (reference sequence). V was trimmed by 3 bases and J by 3 bases, leaving 14 bases between them. The CDR3 DNA sequence: TGCAGTGCTAGTAAGGTTGTGGGCTACTATGGCTACACCTTC. It codes for CSASKVVGYYGYTF.

A single count supports this clonotype. The V call is TRBV20-1, the J call TRBJ1-5, with D perhaps TRBD1 (5 bases). The V gene lost 4 bases and the J gene lost 3 bases, with 10 bases spanning the gap. Looked up from germline, CDR1 is DFQATT and CDR2 is SNEGSKA (reference sequence). The CDR3 contains 13 residues. In DNA, the CDR3 is TGCAGTGCTACCGGACATCCCAATCAGCCCCAGCATTTT. Translation gives CSATGHPNQPQHF.

This sequence joins TRBV5-1 and TRBJ2-1; 8 nucleotides agree with TRBD2. The CDR3 has 18 amino acids. Germline lookup yields CDR1 SGHRS and CDR2 YFSETQ. Unmatched junction bases numbered 14, after V lost 3 bases and J lost 3 bases. DNA for the CDR3: TGCGCCAGCAGCTCCATGGGTGGTGGCGGGGGGTTCTACAATGAGCAGTTCTTC. Translating it yields CASSSMGGGGGFYNEQFF.

The V gene is TRBV7-2, the J gene TRBJ2-1; no definite D call. The CDR3 contains 13 residues. The ends were cut back, 1 base at V and 10 bases at J, with 11 bases in the middle. Germline-derived CDR1 and CDR2 are SGHTA and FQGNSA. CDR3 bases: TGTGCCAGCAGCTTAGGAAGTTCGGTCGAGCAGTTCTTC. It specifies CASSLGSSVEQFF. The variable domain in full, with the rest retrieved from reference TRBV7-2 and TRBJ2-1, is GAGVSQSPSNKVTEKGKDVELRCDPISGHTALYWYRQSLGQGLEFLIYFQGNSAPDKSGLPSDRFSAERTGGSVSTLTIQRTQQEDSAVYLCASSLGSSVEQFFGPGTRLTVL.

The V gene is TRBV21-1, the J gene TRBJ2-7; the D call in the table, TRBD1, was not verified against the DNA. TRBV21-1 is a documented pseudogene. CDR3 length: 15 amino acids. The CDR3 DNA sequence: TGTGCCAGCAGCACCCGGACAGGGAAGGTTGCCGAGCAGTACTTC. Protein sequence: CASSTRTGKVAEQYF.

V is TRBV4-1 and J is TRBJ2-4, with D perhaps TRBD1 (5 bases). The CDR3 extends over 14 amino acids. The V end lost 0 bases, the J end lost 12 bases, and 15 bases lay between the germline ends. Germline V gives CDR1 MGHRA, CDR2 YSYEKL. The chain's CDR3 is CASSQDSGWGTQYF. DNA of the CDR3: TGCGCCAGCAGCCAAGATAGTGGATGGGGCACTCAGTACTTC.

The rearrangement links TRBV9 to TRBJ1-6, with D unresolved. V was cut by 0 bases and J by 4 bases, with 14 bases left in between. The CDR3 is made up of 17 amino acids. Germline values: CDR1 SGDLS, CDR2 YYNGEE. CDR3 protein: CASSVGLRRSYNSPLHF. CDR3 nucleotide sequence: TGTGCCAGCAGCGTAGGCTTGAGGCGTTCTTATAATTCACCCCTCCACTTT.

The chain uses TRBV18 and TRBJ1-2; D is ambiguous. Per germline, CDR1 KGHSH and CDR2 LQKENI. Trimming shortened V by 5 bases and J by 0 bases, and 13 bases separated the two germline ends. The CDR3 length is 15 residues. The CDR3 nucleotides read TGTGCCAGCTCAGAGATGGCCACTACTAACTATGGCTACACCTTC. Its protein product is CASSEMATTNYGYTF.

A few counts support this clonotype. This chain uses TRBV25-1 with TRBJ2-3, with D perhaps given as TRBD1 or TRBD2 (5 bases each). The V end was cut by 5 bases, the J end by 5 bases, with 20 bases between. Germline CDR1 reads MGHDK; CDR2 reads SYGVNS. The CDR3 totals 16 residues. CDR3 residues: CASSPRTPGRIDTQYF. The CDR3 nucleotides read TGTGCCAGCAGTCCTCGAACCCCGGGGCGAATAGATACGCAGTATTTT.

V and J are TRBV6-5 and TRBJ2-3, with D tentatively TRBD1 (5 bases). The CDR3 has 12 amino acids. Germline V gene lookup returns CDR1 MNHEY and CDR2 SVGAGI. V lost 2 bases, J lost 10 bases, and 10 bases lay in between. This CDR3 is CASSYGAESQYF. The CDR3 bases are TGTGCCAGCAGTTACGGGGCTGAATCGCAGTATTTT.